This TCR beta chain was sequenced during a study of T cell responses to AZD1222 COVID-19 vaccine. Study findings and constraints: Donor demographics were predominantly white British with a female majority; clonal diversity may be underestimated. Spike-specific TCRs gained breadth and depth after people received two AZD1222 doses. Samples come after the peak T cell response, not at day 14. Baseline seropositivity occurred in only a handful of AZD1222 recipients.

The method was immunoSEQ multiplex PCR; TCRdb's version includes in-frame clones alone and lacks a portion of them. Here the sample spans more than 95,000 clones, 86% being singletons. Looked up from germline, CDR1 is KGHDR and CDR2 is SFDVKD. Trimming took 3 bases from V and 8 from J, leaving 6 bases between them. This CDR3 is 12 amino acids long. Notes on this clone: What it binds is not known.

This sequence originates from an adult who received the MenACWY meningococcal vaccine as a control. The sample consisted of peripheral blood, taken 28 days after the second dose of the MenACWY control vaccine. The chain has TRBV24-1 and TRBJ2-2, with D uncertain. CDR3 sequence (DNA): TGTGCCACCAGTGATCCCAGGGGGGAGCTGTTTTTT. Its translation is CATSDPRGELFF.